One and the same sample provided the 22 T cell receptor beta chains below, sequenced in a study of blood T cell repertoires in COVID-19. Here immunoSEQ multiplex PCR was the method, and the copy in TCRdb shows in-frame clones only, minus some. The sample has under 300,000 clones, approximately 83% seen once. The specimen was PBMCs or T cells enriched from blood (not recorded which). The receptors shown here come from a woman aged 40 to 50 with acute COVID-19.

The rearrangement links TRBV29-1 to TRBJ1-6; the match to TRBD1 covers 7 bases. Looked up from germline, CDR1 is SQVTM and CDR2 is ANQGSEA. The length of the CDR3 is 13 residues. V was clipped by 6 bases and J by 9 bases; unmatched bases: 8. This chain's CDR3 is CSVITGAGSPLHF. In nucleotides, the CDR3 is TGCAGCGTAATAACAGGGGCCGGTTCACCCCTCCACTTT.

This clone was counted ten times or more. The chain combines TRBV29-1 with TRBJ2-5, with a possible D match to TRBD1 (5 bases). Germline CDR1 SQVTM, CDR2 ANQGSEA. The CDR3 is 12 amino acids. The V gene lost 5 bases and the J gene lost 6 bases, with 13 bases spanning the gap. CDR3 nucleotide sequence: TGCAGCGTTTGGGGCCGTGAGAAGACCCAGTACTTC. This gives the protein CSVWGREKTQYF.

The J gene is TRBJ1-6, the V gene TRBV7-9; 8 positions match TRBD1. The CDR3 contains 18 residues. Germline values: CDR1 SEHNR, CDR2 FQNEAQ (reference sequence). V lost 3 bases to trimming and J lost 0 bases; unmatched junction nucleotides: 7. Written as DNA, the CDR3 is TGTGCCAGCAGCTTCCGTAACAGGGGGAGCTCCTATAATTCACCCCTCCACTTT. Protein product: CASSFRNRGSSYNSPLHF.

The chain links TRBV29-1 to TRBJ2-1; 11 bases fit TRBD2. CDR3 length: 11 amino acids. The V segment lost 6 bases and the J segment 10 bases; nucleotides outside the gene matches: 2. Looked up from germline, CDR1 is SQVTM and CDR2 is ANQGSEA. The CDR3 loop is CSVRTSGEQFF. DNA of the CDR3: TGCAGCGTGAGGACTAGCGGGGAGCAGTTCTTC.

The J gene is TRBJ2-7, the V gene TRBV5-1; 8 positions match TRBD1. The CDR3 covers 15 residues. Germline V gives CDR1 SGHRS, CDR2 YFSETQ. V was clipped by 2 bases and J by 3 bases; unmatched bases: 7. CDR3 DNA: TGCGCCAGCAGCTTATCCGGGACAGGAGTCTACGAGCAGTACTTC. Translating gives CASSLSGTGVYEQYF. Drawing the rest from reference TRBV5-1 and TRBJ2-7, the complete variable domain is KAGVTQTPRYLIKTRGQQVTLSCSPISGHRSVSWYQQTPGQGLQFLFEYFSETQRNKGNFPGRFSGRQFSNSRSEMNVSTLELGDSALYLCASSLSGTGVYEQYFGPGTRLTVT.

The chain uses TRBV6-6 and TRBJ1-2; D is ambiguous. The germline V gene encodes CDR1 MNHNY and CDR2 SVGAGI (reference sequence). The CDR3 loop spans 12 amino acids. V lost 7 bases and J lost 1, with 7 bases in between. CDR3 bases: TGTGCCAGCACCGGAGATAACTATGGCTACACCTTC. It is translated as CASTGDNYGYTF.

This clone was observed a few times. The rearrangement joins TRBV19 to TRBJ1-4, with a possible D match to TRBD1 (5 bases). CDR3 length equals 12 residues. CDR1 is LNHDA, CDR2 SQIVND, per germline (reference sequence). Trimming took off 10 bases at V and 17 bases at J, with 23 bases between the two ends. CDR3 DNA: TGTGCCACCTCATCCGATGGGGGGAGTAGTTTTTTT. Its translation is CATSSDGGSSFF.

This CDR3 reads CATSDPGVGKTQYF. CDR3 nucleotides: TGTGCCACCAGTGATCCGGGAGTTGGTAAGACCCAGTACTTC. The gene calls are TRBV24-1 and TRBJ2-5; possibly TRBD2 for D (6 bases). Per germline, CDR1 KGHDR and CDR2 SFDVKD. The CDR3 sequence is 14 residues long. The V and J ends lost 3 bases and 6 bases respectively, with 13 bases between them.

The chain combines TRBV3-1 (or the pseudogene TRBV3-2) with TRBJ1-3; weak D call: TRBD1 (6 bases). The CDR3 extends over 16 amino acids. The ends were cut back, 4 bases at V and 8 bases at J, with 21 bases in the middle. Germline V gene lookup returns CDR1 LGHDT and CDR2 YNNKEL (reference sequence). This chain's CDR3 is CASSRGPAGAEDTIYF. The CDR3 coding sequence is TGTGCCAGCAGCCGGGGCCCGGCAGGGGCGGAAGACACCATATATTTT.

The chain recombines TRBV5-6 with TRBJ2-7; weak D call: TRBD1 (5 bases). CDR3 length: 14 amino acids. Trimming removed 3 bases at V and 2 bases at J, with 12 bases between. CDR1 and CDR2 (germline): SGHDT, YYEEEE. CDR3 loop: CASSSGAEAYEQYF. CDR3 bases: TGTGCCAGCAGCTCTGGGGCAGAAGCCTACGAGCAGTACTTC.

This chain joins TRBV5-1 and TRBJ2-2; a possible D gene is TRBD1 (6 bases). Germline V gene sequence: CDR1 SGHRS, CDR2 YFSETQ. This CDR3 region has 14 residues. V was cut by 4 bases and J by 5 bases, with 12 bases left in between. The CDR3 nucleotides are TGCGCCAGCAGCCCGTCAGGGGCGACCGGGGAGCTGTTTTTT. It encodes CASSPSGATGELFF.

V gene TRBV20-1 combines with J gene TRBJ2-3; TRBD2 matches 9 bases. Trimming at V came to 3 bases and at J to 6 bases, leaving 4 bases not matched to a gene. This CDR3 comprises 13 residues. Germline CDR1 is DFQATT and CDR2 is SNEGSKA (reference sequence). CDR3 residues: CSASRAGGDTQYF. The CDR3 nucleotides are TGCAGTGCTAGTAGGGCGGGAGGGGATACGCAGTATTTT.

V usage is TRBV5-6 and J usage is TRBJ2-5, with a weak D call TRBD1 (5 bases). The CDR3 consists of 16 residues. Germline V CDR1 and CDR2: SGHDT, YYEEEE. Trimming shortened V by 3 bases and J by 3 bases, and 18 bases separated the two germline ends. The CDR3 sequence: CASSSWMPDTEETQYF. CDR3 nucleotides: TGTGCCAGCAGCTCATGGATGCCGGACACAGAAGAGACCCAGTACTTC.

The chain couples TRBV11-2 to TRBJ1-3; no definite D call. The CDR3 totals 15 residues. The germline V and J ends were trimmed by 5 bases and 0 bases, with 11 bases remaining between them. Germline lookup yields CDR1 SGHAT and CDR2 FQNNGV. CDR3 in amino acids: CASSTRSNSGNTIYF. In nucleotides, the CDR3 is TGTGCCAGCAGCACCAGGTCCAACTCTGGAAACACCATATATTTT. Full variable domain (outside the CDR3, taken from reference TRBV11-2 and TRBJ1-3): EAGVAQSPRYKIIEKRQSVAFWCNPISGHATLYWYQQILGQGPKLLIQFQNNGVVDDSQLPKDRFSAERLKGVDSTLKIQPAKLEDSAVYLCASSTRSNSGNTIYFGEGSWLTVV.

V and J are TRBV5-4 and TRBJ2-7, with TRBD1 identical over 12 bases. Trimming at V came to 5 bases and at J to 4 bases, leaving 7 bases not matched to a gene. Per the germline V gene, CDR1 is SGHNT and CDR2 is YYREEE (reference sequence). The CDR3 runs to 15 residues. The CDR3 DNA reads as TGTGCCAGCAGGCCGGGACAGGGGGCCTCTTACGAGCAGTACTTC. It is translated as CASRPGQGASYEQYF. Looking up the rest from reference TRBV5-4 and TRBJ2-7 gives the full variable domain: ETGVTQSPTHLIKTRGQQVTLRCSSQSGHNTVSWYQQALGQGPQFIFQYYREEENGRGNFPPRFSGLQFPNYSSELNVNALELDDSALYLCASRPGQGASYEQYFGPGTRLTVT.

This chain connects TRBV15 to TRBJ2-3; 12 nucleotides align to TRBD2. The CDR3 covers 18 residues. J lost 3 bases, V lost 0 bases, and 7 bases had no gene match. Germline V CDR1 and CDR2: LNHNV, YYDKDF (reference sequence). CDR3 sequence reads: CATSRDRRTSGTTDTQYF. The CDR3 DNA reads as TGTGCCACCAGCAGAGATCGGAGGACTAGCGGGACTACAGATACGCAGTATTTT. Drawing the rest from reference TRBV15 and TRBJ2-3, the complete variable domain is DAMVIQNPRYQVTQFGKPVTLSCSQTLNHNVMYWYQQKSSQAPKLLFHYYDKDFNNEADTPDNFQSRRPNTSFCFLDIRSPGLGDTAMYLCATSRDRRTSGTTDTQYFGPGTRLTVL.

The V gene is TRBV27, the J gene TRBJ1-1; unclear D gene. CDR3 length equals 12 residues. Trimming took off 5 bases at V and 3 bases at J, with 7 bases between the two ends. Germline V gives CDR1 MNHEY, CDR2 SMNVEV (reference sequence). The CDR3 nucleotides are TGTGCCAGCAGTCCGGGAGACACTGAAGCTTTCTTT. It yields the protein CASSPGDTEAFF.

In nucleotides, the CDR3 is TGTGCCAGTAGTGTCGGACAGGGCATGAACACTGAAGCTTTCTTT. Protein sequence: CASSVGQGMNTEAFF. The rearrangement uses TRBV19 and TRBJ1-1, with TRBD1 identical over 8 bases. Germline-derived CDR1 and CDR2 are LNHDA and SQIVND (reference sequence). J was trimmed by 0 bases and V by 5 bases; bases with no gene match: 5. The CDR3 is 15 amino acids. Full variable domain (missing parts from reference TRBV19 and TRBJ1-1): DGGITQSPKYLFRKEGQNVTLSCEQNLNHDAMYWYRQDPGQGLRLIYYSQIVNDFQKGDIAEGYSVSREKKESFPLTVTSAQKNPTAFYLCASSVGQGMNTEAFFGQGTRLTVV.

The chain couples TRBV19 to TRBJ1-5; D is ambiguous. The V end was cut by 5 bases, the J end by 4 bases, with 12 bases between. CDR1 is LNHDA and CDR2 is SQIVND in the germline V gene (reference sequence). CDR3 length: 14 amino acids. CDR3 bases: TGTGCCAGTAGTGTGGTCGGAGGGAATCAGCCCCAGCATTTT. Residues: CASSVVGGNQPQHF.

This clone showed up many times. J is TRBJ2-2 and V is TRBV19, with 12 bases lining up with TRBD2. Germline V gene sequence: CDR1 LNHDA, CDR2 SQIVND (reference sequence). The CDR3 covers 16 residues. J was trimmed by 4 bases and V by 3 bases; bases with no gene match: 3. The CDR3 nucleotides read TGTGCCAGTAGTATTCGACTAGCGGGAGCCACCGGGGAGCTGTTTTTT. Protein sequence: CASSIRLAGATGELFF.

J is TRBJ2-1 and V is TRBV7-8, with D perhaps matching TRBD2 (6 bases). Per germline, CDR1 SGHVS and CDR2 FQNEAQ. With 4 bases removed from V and 15 bases from J, the gap between germline ends came to 16 bases. This CDR3 is built from 12 residues. CDR3 nucleotide sequence: TGTGCCAGCAGCTCCTTCGAGGACTATGGGTTCTTC. Protein sequence: CASSSFEDYGFF.

This clone was recorded a few times. This chain connects TRBV7-8 to TRBJ2-7; 9 bases are a match to TRBD1. The J segment lost 3 bases and the V segment lost 2 bases, leaving 5 bases of the junction unmatched. The CDR3 is made up of 15 amino acids. The germline V gene has CDR1 SGHVS and CDR2 FQNEAQ. The CDR3 bases are TGTGCCAGCAGCTTAACGGGACAGGGTTTCTACGAGCAGTACTTC. It yields the protein CASSLTGQGFYEQYF.